Listed here are 26 T cell receptor beta chains from one sample, sequenced in a study of T cells after posttransplantation cyclophosphamide. Data came from immunoSEQ multiplex PCR; TCRdb stores just in-frame clones and leaves some out. The sample gives approximately 21,000 clones, roughly 98% of which show up once; about 0.14% is in the top ten. Sequenced: naive CD8+ T cells sorted from PBMCs. All receptors come from a man aged 40-49 years in good health, CMV-negative, and a related stem cell transplant donor.

The V call is TRBV15, the J call TRBJ2-2; 7 bases are shared with TRBD1. CDR3 length: 15 residues. Germline CDR1 is LNHNV and CDR2 is YYDKDF (reference sequence). Trimming removed 1 base from V and 2 bases from J; junction bases left unmatched: 1. CDR3 residues: CATSRGTGNTGELFF. The CDR3 region has the DNA TGTGCCACCAGCAGAGGGACAGGAAACACCGGGGAGCTGTTTTTT.

Here the CDR3 reads CASSRGRNTEAFF. CDR3 DNA sequence: TGTGCCAGCAGCCGAGGGAGGAACACTGAAGCTTTCTTT. J is TRBJ1-1 and V is TRBV11-3, with D unresolved. V was cut by 5 bases and J by 1 base, with 8 bases left in between. The CDR3 covers 13 residues. The germline gives CDR1 SGHNT, CDR2 YENEEA. Drawing the rest from reference TRBV11-3 and TRBJ1-1, the complete variable domain is EAGVVQSPRYKIIEKKQPVAFWCNPISGHNTLYWYLQNLGQGPELLIRYENEEAVDDSQLPKDRFSAERLKGVDSTLKIQPAELGDSAVYLCASSRGRNTEAFFGQGTRLTVV.

The genes are TRBV28 and TRBJ1-5; 8 bases align to TRBD1. This CDR3 region has 16 residues. J lost 5 bases, V lost 1 base, and 7 bases had no gene match. Germline CDR1 MDHEN, CDR2 SYDVKM. As DNA, the CDR3 is TGTGCCAGCAGTTTATTCGGCAGGGGGCCGGATCAGCCCCAGCATTTT. It specifies CASSLFGRGPDQPQHF.

The chain employs TRBV27 and TRBJ2-7; tentative D call: TRBD2 (6 bases). This CDR3 contains 13 residues. V shed 6 bases and J shed 4 bases, with 13 bases lying between them. CDR1 is MNHEY and CDR2 is SMNVEV in the germline V gene (reference sequence). CDR3 nucleotides: TGTGCCAGCAGCGTGGGCGGGGTTTACGAGCAGTACTTC. It yields the protein CASSVGGVYEQYF.

For the CDR3, the DNA is TGTGCCAGCAGCTTCTTCACGGGACAGTTTATGAACACTGAAGCTTTCTTT. It is translated as CASSFFTGQFMNTEAFF. This chain links TRBV5-4 with TRBJ1-1; 7 positions match TRBD1. The CDR3 extends over 17 amino acids. Germline CDR1 is SGHNT and CDR2 is YYREEE (reference sequence). V trimming: 2 bases; J trimming: 0 bases; junction bases outside the gene matches: 10.

The CDR3 DNA reads as TGTGCCACCAGCAGACTAGACAGAGGCCAAGAGACCCAGTACTTC. Translated, it gives CATSRLDRGQETQYF. The chain links TRBV15 to TRBJ2-5; weak D call: TRBD1 (5 bases). The CDR3 sequence is 15 residues long. Per germline, CDR1 LNHNV and CDR2 YYDKDF (reference sequence). With 2 bases removed from V and 1 base from J, the gap between germline ends came to 11 bases.

The chain combines TRBV4-3 with TRBJ2-1; D is uncertain. Trimming took 3 bases from V and 5 from J, leaving 5 bases between them. Germline V gives CDR1 LGHNA, CDR2 YSLEER. This CDR3 is 12 amino acids long. CDR3 DNA: TGCGCCAGCAGCCAGTTTAACAATGAGCAGTTCTTC. Its translation: CASSQFNNEQFF.

This sequence joins TRBV7-2 and TRBJ2-7; D not certain. Germline lookup yields CDR1 SGHTA and CDR2 FQGNSA. The CDR3 sequence is 11 residues long. Trimming left V 7 bases short and J 1 base short, with 5 bases between. The CDR3 is CASTSSYEQYF. CDR3 sequence (DNA): TGTGCCAGCACCTCTTCCTACGAGCAGTACTTC.

The chain carries TRBV4-1 and TRBJ2-1; maybe TRBD1 (7 bases). This CDR3 region has 13 residues. CDR1 is MGHRA and CDR2 is YSYEKL in the germline V gene. Trimming pared 2 bases from V and 12 bases from J, leaving 14 bases between. In DNA, the CDR3 is TGCGCCAGCAGCCAACAGGGGGGAGTATGGCAGTTCTTC. Translated, it gives CASSQQGGVWQFF.

The CDR3 sequence: CASKWTGGTVGQYF. The CDR3 DNA is TGTGCCAGTAAATGGACAGGGGGAACAGTCGGGCAGTACTTC. This sequence joins TRBV27 and TRBJ2-7; 10 nucleotides agree with TRBD1. The CDR3 consists of 14 residues. Germline CDR1 and CDR2: MNHEY and SMNVEV (reference sequence). V shed 9 bases and J 9 bases; nucleotides not matched to a gene: 14.

The genes are TRBV19 and TRBJ2-7; D is possibly TRBD1 (6 bases). V lost 11 bases and J 2 bases, leaving 22 bases between the germline ends. The germline V gene has CDR1 LNHDA and CDR2 SQIVND (reference sequence). CDR3 length: 15 amino acids. CDR3 sequence (DNA): TGTGCCGCCGCCGGGGCAGGGACACCGACCTACGAGCAGTACTTC. Translating it yields CAAAGAGTPTYEQYF.

The chain recombines TRBV27 with TRBJ2-7; 7 bases fit TRBD2. The CDR3 is made up of 12 amino acids. Germline CDR1 and CDR2: MNHEY and SMNVEV (reference sequence). V lost 6 bases and J lost 5; bases outside the gene matches: 4. The CDR3, as DNA: TGTGCCAGCAGACGGGACTACCACGAGCAGTACTTC. Its translation: CASRRDYHEQYF.

The V call is TRBV9, the J call TRBJ1-6; 8 nucleotides agree with TRBD1. In germline, CDR1 is SGDLS, CDR2 YYNGEE. J was trimmed by 5 bases and V by 0 bases; bases with no gene match: 1. This CDR3 spans 15 amino acids. Here the CDR3 DNA reads TGTGCCAGCAGCGTAGAGACAGGGGATAATTCACCCCTCCACTTT. Amino acid sequence: CASSVETGDNSPLHF.

J is TRBJ2-1 and V is TRBV10-1, with 8 bases fitting TRBD2. In germline, CDR1 is WNHNN, CDR2 SYGVQD (reference sequence). The CDR3 spans 13 residues. The ends lost 3 bases at V and 8 bases at J; junction bases unmatched: 3. CDR3 amino acids: CASSDRGGDEQFF. The CDR3, as DNA: TGCGCCAGCAGTGACCGGGGGGGGGATGAGCAGTTCTTC.

This clone was recorded once. CDR3 loop: CASSSTEYSNQPQHF. The DNA of the CDR3 is TGTGCCAGCAGCTCGACAGAATATAGCAATCAGCCCCAGCATTTT. V is TRBV7-9 and J is TRBJ1-5; a weak D match, TRBD1 (5 bases). Germline values: CDR1 SEHNR, CDR2 FQNEAQ (reference sequence). V lost 4 bases to trimming and J lost 0 bases, with 10 bases between them. The CDR3 has 15 amino acids.

This chain uses TRBV27 with TRBJ2-1; the match to TRBD2 covers 9 bases. V lost 6 bases, J lost 6 bases, and 6 bases stayed unmatched. Germline CDR1 and CDR2: MNHEY and SMNVEV (reference sequence). The CDR3 length is 14 residues. CDR3 in DNA: TGTGCCAGCAGGCCGGGACTAGCTGGCAATGAGCAGTTCTTC. Residues: CASRPGLAGNEQFF.

This clone was observed a single time. This chain connects TRBV5-1 to TRBJ1-1; TRBD1 is a possible D gene (6 bases). The V gene's germline CDR1 is SGHRS and CDR2 YFSETQ. The CDR3 runs to 13 residues. V gave up 5 bases and J gave up 4 bases, with 12 bases separating them. CDR3 bases: TGCGCCAGCAGGGGGGCTGGTGCCACTGAAGCTTTCTTT. Its translation is CASRGAGATEAFF.

The chain carries TRBV7-9 and TRBJ2-1; D is perhaps TRBD1 (6 bases). Trimming stripped 5 bases from V and 4 bases from J, with 12 bases between. This CDR3 spans 14 amino acids. CDR1 is SEHNR and CDR2 is FQNEAQ in the germline V gene (reference sequence). CDR3 coding DNA: TGTGCCAGCAGCGAAGACAGGACTTACAATGAGCAGTTCTTC. This encodes CASSEDRTYNEQFF.

CDR3 sequence (DNA): TGTGCCAGCAGCAAGATTAGCGGGAGGGTTGGGGGCGAGACCCAGTACTTC. Protein sequence: CASSKISGRVGGETQYF. The genes are TRBV5-4 and TRBJ2-5, with 11 bases that match TRBD2. J was trimmed by 5 bases and V by 4 bases; bases with no gene match: 13. CDR1 and CDR2 from the germline V gene are SGHNT and YYREEE (reference sequence). This CDR3 is built from 17 residues.

In DNA, the CDR3 is TGTGCCAGCCGGGACAGCTACGAGCAGTACTTC. This sequence encodes CASRDSYEQYF. The chain couples TRBV28 to TRBJ2-7, with TRBD1 matching over 7 bases. The CDR3 consists of 11 residues. V lost 8 bases and J lost 3; bases outside the gene matches: 1. The germline V gene has CDR1 MDHEN and CDR2 SYDVKM.

V is TRBV25-1 and J is TRBJ2-5; TRBD2 is a possible D gene (6 bases). Germline V lookup: CDR1 MGHDK, CDR2 SYGVNS. The CDR3 consists of 14 residues. V was cut by 4 bases and J by 5 bases, with 14 bases left in between. The CDR3 region has the DNA TGTGCCAGCAGTGGGGTGGGTGCGGGGGAGACCCAGTACTTC. Protein: CASSGVGAGETQYF.

For the CDR3, the DNA is TGTGCCAGCAGTGTCTCTAGCGGGAGCCACGAGCAGTACTTC. This encodes CASSVSSGSHEQYF. The J gene is TRBJ2-7, the V gene TRBV2, with 10 bases that match TRBD2. V trimming: 4 bases; J trimming: 5 bases; junction bases outside the gene matches: 5. This CDR3 region has 14 residues. Germline CDR1 SNHLY, CDR2 FYNNEI.

The chain has TRBV10-3 and TRBJ2-7, with D unresolved. CDR3 length equals 16 residues. Germline CDR1 and CDR2: ENHRY and SYGVKD. V lost 4 bases and J lost 3, with 19 bases in between. This CDR3 is CAISGTDDNIRYEQYF. CDR3 DNA sequence: TGTGCCATCAGTGGTACCGACGACAATATCCGCTACGAGCAGTACTTC.

The rearrangement joins TRBV6-5 to TRBJ2-7; TRBD1 agrees at 8 bases. V lost 7 bases and J lost 6; bases outside the gene matches: 11. Germline values: CDR1 MNHEY, CDR2 SVGAGI. This CDR3 has 14 residues. The CDR3 here is CASTLNGQGPEQYF. CDR3 coding DNA: TGTGCCAGCACTCTAAACGGACAGGGACCCGAGCAGTACTTC.

This clone was observed once. The chain recombines TRBV28 with TRBJ2-5, with 11 positions matching TRBD1. The ends lost 0 bases at V and 5 bases at J; junction bases unmatched: 5. Germline V gene sequence: CDR1 MDHEN, CDR2 SYDVKM. CDR3 length: 16 residues. The CDR3 is CASSLWDRGRRETQYF. The CDR3 nucleotides are TGTGCCAGCAGTTTATGGGACAGGGGGCGCCGGGAGACCCAGTACTTC.

V gene TRBV9 combines with J gene TRBJ2-1, with 10 bases aligning to TRBD2. CDR1 SGDLS and CDR2 YYNGEE come from the germline V gene. V gave up 3 bases and J gave up 2 bases; unmatched junction bases: 5. The CDR3 is 16 amino acids. CDR3 in DNA: TGTGCCAGCAGCGCCCTTACTAGCGGGGCCTACAATGAGCAGTTCTTC. It translates to CASSALTSGAYNEQFF.